This T cell receptor (beta chain) was sequenced during a study of blood T cell repertoires in COVID-19. Study in general: The study drew acute and convalescent COVID-19 samples from the United States, Italy and Spain. From T cells, B-cell-depleted T cells, or PBMCs came the material, which was cDNA or gDNA.

The table lists this clone with a count of one. V gave up 0 bases and J gave up 8 bases, with 11 bases separating them. The CDR3 has 13 residues. Per germline, CDR1 SGDLS and CDR2 YYNGEE. Original processing notes: By means of reference gene primer amplification, nucleated cell counts were estimated. Data came from immunoSEQ multiplex PCR; TCRdb stores just in-frame clones and leaves some out. D and trimming come from the DNA, and the V and J calls and clone size come from that table. This table holds fewer than 300,000 clones, approximately 87% found once. The sample taken for sequencing was peripheral blood. The chain is built from TRBV9 and TRBJ1-2; a weak D match, TRBD1 (5 bases). The origin of this receptor is a woman in her sixties or seventies with active or convalescent COVID-19. The CDR3 region has the DNA TGTGCCAGCAGCGTAGTGGGGGGAACGGGCTACACCTTC. Its translation is CASSVVGGTGYTF.